The 25 T cell receptor beta chains reported below all come from one sample, sequenced in a study of shared clonotypes between healthy human individuals. Using immunoSEQ multiplex PCR, the repertoire was profiled, and TCRdb retains in-frame clones only, with some absent. The sample holds roughly 1 million clones; about 80% are singletons and the top ten take about 1.4%. Source material: memory CD4+ T cells sorted from blood. Sample subset: CD45RA-negative fraction. Receptors originate from a man in his late teens or twenties in good health.

The chain recombines TRBV7-3 with TRBJ2-7; D possibly matches TRBD1 or TRBD2 (6 bases each). Germline V gene data show CDR1 as SGHTA and CDR2 as FQGTGA. CDR3 length: 12 amino acids. Trimming took 8 bases from V and 6 from J, leaving 14 bases between them. CDR3 residues: CASGGTSSEQYF. In DNA form, the CDR3 reads TGTGCCAGCGGAGGGACATCTTCCGAGCAGTACTTC.

The rearrangement joins TRBV9 to TRBJ2-7; TRBD1 might be the D (5 bases). V lost 4 bases, J lost 6 bases, and 20 bases lay in between. CDR3 length equals 15 residues. Germline V gene lookup returns CDR1 SGDLS and CDR2 YYNGEE. This chain's CDR3 is CASSSRTDHRGEQYF. The DNA of the CDR3 is TGTGCCAGCAGCTCCCGGACCGACCATAGGGGCGAGCAGTACTTC.

J is TRBJ2-7 and V is TRBV30; D may be TRBD1 (5 bases). Trimming took 0 bases from V and 6 from J, leaving 12 bases between them. Germline-derived CDR1 and CDR2 are GTSNPN and SVGIG (reference sequence). The CDR3 has 13 amino acids. The CDR3 nucleotides read TGTGCCTGGAGTGTCCCGACAGCCCGCGAGCAGTACTTC. It is translated as CAWSVPTAREQYF. Looking up the rest from reference TRBV30 and TRBJ2-7 gives the full variable domain: SQTIHQWPATLVQPVGSPLSLECTVEGTSNPNLYWYRQAAGRGLQLLFYSVGIGQISSEVPQNLSASRPQDRQFILSSKKLLLSDSGFYLCAWSVPTAREQYFGPGTRLTVT.

V and J are TRBV2 and TRBJ2-2; tentatively, D is TRBD2 (6 bases). Germline-derived CDR1 and CDR2 are SNHLY and FYNNEI. CDR3 size: 17 residues. Trimming removed 7 bases from V and 7 bases from J, with 25 bases in between. CDR3 nucleotides: TGTGCCAGCATTGACGGGGGAGGAGGCGCGGGAATCGGGGAGCTGTTTTTT. Translating it yields CASIDGGGGAGIGELFF.

This clone showed up just a few times. J is TRBJ2-3 and V is TRBV6-1, with a tentative D call TRBD2 (6 bases). The CDR3 contains 15 residues. The germline CDR1 and CDR2 sequences are MNHNS and SASEGT. V shed 6 bases and J shed 1 base, with 14 bases lying between them. The CDR3 DNA reads TGTGCCAGCAGGTACGGGGGAGCGGGCACAGATACGCAGTATTTT. Translating gives CASRYGGAGTDTQYF.

This clone was seen only a few times. The chain uses TRBV5-1 and TRBJ1-6, with 8 bases aligning to TRBD1. V dropped 4 bases and J dropped 14; count of bases not matched to a gene: 8. The CDR3 extends over 13 amino acids. The germline V gene encodes CDR1 SGHRS and CDR2 YFSETQ. Here the CDR3 reads CASSLGQGNTLHF. DNA of the CDR3: TGCGCCAGCAGCCTAGGACAGGGCAACACCCTCCACTTT.

V usage is TRBV9 and J usage is TRBJ1-2; D gene uncertain. The CDR3 has 14 residues. The germline V gene encodes CDR1 SGDLS and CDR2 YYNGEE. Trimming left V 0 bases short and J 5 bases short, with 11 bases between. The CDR3 region is CASSVEGQVYGYTF. The CDR3 region has the DNA TGTGCCAGCAGCGTAGAAGGTCAGGTTTATGGCTACACCTTC.

The chain couples TRBV5-4 to TRBJ2-5; 8 nucleotides agree with TRBD2. The CDR3 length is 14 residues. V shed 4 bases and J 4 bases; nucleotides not matched to a gene: 6. Germline CDR1 SGHNT, CDR2 YYREEE (reference sequence). The CDR3 sequence is CASSRTSGSETQYF. CDR3 coding DNA: TGTGCCAGCAGCCGAACTAGCGGTTCAGAGACCCAGTACTTC.

V is TRBV4-3 and J is TRBJ2-1, with D perhaps TRBD2 (6 bases). This CDR3 has 16 residues. V shed 0 bases and J shed 8 bases, with 17 bases lying between them. Looked up from germline, CDR1 is LGHNA and CDR2 is YSLEER. This CDR3 reads CASSQDFAGRLDEQFF. The DNA of the CDR3 is TGCGCCAGCAGCCAAGATTTCGCGGGAAGGCTTGATGAGCAGTTCTTC.

The chain is built from TRBV25-1 and TRBJ2-5; 9 nucleotides match TRBD2. Germline assignment: CDR1 MGHDK and CDR2 SYGVNS. V lost 4 bases to trimming and J lost 5 bases; unmatched junction nucleotides: 5. This CDR3 has 14 residues. The CDR3 coding sequence is TGTGCCAGCAGTGTAAGCGGGGGGTCGGAGACCCAGTACTTC. Translated, it gives CASSVSGGSETQYF.

Remarks on this clone: The sample holds other DNA sequences that translate to the same CDR3. The chain links TRBV5-4 to TRBJ2-3; D call uncertain. Per germline, CDR1 SGHNT and CDR2 YYREEE (reference sequence). Trimming removed 2 bases at V and 0 bases at J, with 7 bases between. CDR3 size: 14 residues. The chain's CDR3 is CASSFPGSTDTQYF. In DNA, the CDR3 is TGTGCCAGCAGCTTTCCGGGCAGCACAGATACGCAGTATTTT.

This chain connects TRBV28 to TRBJ2-7, with D unresolved. The germline V gene has CDR1 MDHEN and CDR2 SYDVKM. V was cut by 1 base and J by 2 bases, with 9 bases left in between. The CDR3 runs to 14 residues. The CDR3 sequence is CASSLSASAYEQYF. Written as DNA, the CDR3 is TGTGCCAGCAGTTTATCCGCTTCGGCCTACGAGCAGTACTTC.

The CDR3: CASSLIAGETYEQYF. Written as DNA, the CDR3 is TGTGCCAGCTCACTAATAGCGGGGGAAACCTACGAGCAGTACTTC. The chain has TRBV18 and TRBJ2-7, with 9 bases fitting TRBD2. Losses at the gene ends were 4 bases for V and 2 bases for J; bases not matched to a gene: 6. This CDR3 has 15 amino acids. Germline V CDR1 and CDR2: KGHSH, LQKENI.

This chain uses TRBV6-1 with TRBJ1-4; TRBD1 is a possible D gene (6 bases). Germline V CDR1 and CDR2: MNHNS, SASEGT. V was clipped by 4 bases and J by 0 bases, with 21 bases between them. The CDR3 has 19 residues. The CDR3 sequence: CASSAQGPGRLSTNEKLFF. CDR3 sequence (DNA): TGTGCCAGCAGTGCCCAGGGGCCCGGCCGCCTTTCAACTAATGAAAAACTGTTTTTT.

The chain couples TRBV7-2 to TRBJ2-2, with D perhaps TRBD1 or TRBD2 (5 bases each). Per germline, CDR1 SGHTA and CDR2 FQGNSA. The CDR3 is 15 residues long. V lost 5 bases to trimming and J lost 4 bases, with 14 bases between them. This chain's CDR3 is CASSPGTRGTGELFF. The DNA for the CDR3 is TGTGCCAGCAGCCCGGGAACTAGGGGCACCGGGGAGCTGTTTTTT.

V is TRBV2 and J is TRBJ1-2; the D gene is possibly TRBD1 (6 bases). Germline V gene data show CDR1 as SNHLY and CDR2 as FYNNEI. This CDR3 region has 14 residues. Trimming took 5 bases from V and 8 from J, leaving 18 bases between them. As DNA, the CDR3 is TGTGCCAGCAGTTCACAGGGCCTCCCCGGCGGCTACACCTTC. Protein product: CASSSQGLPGGYTF.

V gene TRBV2 combines with J gene TRBJ2-3, with no clear D. Trimming pared 4 bases from V and 0 bases from J, leaving 11 bases between. The CDR3 is 15 residues long. The germline CDR1 and CDR2 sequences are SNHLY and FYNNEI. Written as DNA, the CDR3 is TGTGCCAGCAGTGCTCTAGGAACTAGCACAGATACGCAGTATTTT. Encoded protein: CASSALGTSTDTQYF. The full variable domain, completed using reference TRBV2 and TRBJ2-3, is EPEVTQTPSHQVTQMGQEVILRCVPISNHLYFYWYRQILGQKVEFLVSFYNNEISEKSEIFDDQFSVERPDGSNFTLKIRSTKLEDSAMYFCASSALGTSTDTQYFGPGTRLTVL.

The chain combines TRBV5-6 with TRBJ1-5, with TRBD1 identical over 8 bases. Per germline, CDR1 SGHDT and CDR2 YYEEEE. V lost 3 bases, J lost 9 bases, and 14 bases stayed unmatched. CDR3 length: 16 amino acids. The CDR3 reads CASSSGDFPGGRPQHF. The DNA of the CDR3 is TGTGCCAGCAGCTCCGGCGATTTTCCAGGGGGCCGGCCCCAGCATTTT.

The rearrangement joins TRBV6-6 to TRBJ1-1; D remains unclear. The CDR3 covers 13 residues. The V and J ends lost 6 bases and 1 base respectively, with 9 bases between them. Looked up from germline, CDR1 is MNHNY and CDR2 is SVGAGI (reference sequence). CDR3 coding DNA: TGTGCCAGCAGCCCATTAAGGAACACTGAAGCTTTCTTT. Translation: CASSPLRNTEAFF.

This chain joins TRBV6-5 and TRBJ1-6; 7 nucleotides match TRBD1. The CDR3 spans 15 residues. V was pared by 6 bases and J by 3 bases, with 5 bases of the junction left unmatched. Germline V gives CDR1 MNHEY, CDR2 SVGAGI. CDR3 nucleotide sequence: TGTGCCAGCAGCCGCCGACAGGGCTATAATTCACCCCTCCACTTT. It encodes CASSRRQGYNSPLHF.

On this clone: Other DNA sequences within the sample encode an identical CDR3. The rearrangement joins TRBV29-1 to TRBJ1-5; D is perhaps TRBD1 (6 bases). Trimming took off 6 bases at V and 0 bases at J, with 9 bases between the two ends. This CDR3 has 13 residues. Germline lookup yields CDR1 SQVTM and CDR2 ANQGSEA. This CDR3 is CSVGQYSNQPQHF. CDR3 bases: TGCAGCGTCGGACAGTATAGCAATCAGCCCCAGCATTTT.

The rearrangement links TRBV10-2 to TRBJ1-2; 8 bases agree with TRBD1. With 3 bases clipped from V and 0 bases from J, the junction kept 6 bases outside the gene matches. CDR1 is WSHSY, CDR2 SAAADI, per germline. There are 16 residues in the CDR3. The CDR3 here is CASSDFRTGTNYGYTF. CDR3 bases: TGCGCCAGCAGTGATTTTAGGACAGGGACTAACTATGGCTACACCTTC.

V gene TRBV7-9 combines with J gene TRBJ2-1; TRBD2 matches 14 bases. The CDR3 spans 16 residues. Germline lookup yields CDR1 SEHNR and CDR2 FQNEAQ (reference sequence). Trimming took 2 bases from V and 9 from J; bases not matched to a gene: 6. The CDR3 coding sequence is TGTGCCAGCAGCTTACAGGGACTAGCGGGAGCGAGTGAGCAGTTCTTC. Its protein product is CASSLQGLAGASEQFF.

V and J are TRBV2 and TRBJ1-2; 10 bases line up with TRBD1. J was trimmed by 8 bases and V by 10 bases; bases with no gene match: 16. Germline values: CDR1 SNHLY, CDR2 FYNNEI. This CDR3 has 15 amino acids. This chain's CDR3 is CANPPGQGRLGGYTF. For the CDR3, the DNA is TGTGCCAACCCTCCGGGACAGGGGCGTCTAGGCGGCTACACCTTC.

About this clone: Other DNA sequences in the same sample also yield this CDR3. This rearrangement joins TRBV12-5 to TRBJ2-1; 7 bases map to TRBD1. The CDR3 is 15 amino acids. CDR1 and CDR2 (germline): LGHNT, FRNRAP. V was clipped by 1 base and J by 1 base; unmatched bases: 1. CDR3 nucleotide sequence: TGTGCTAGTGGTTTGGGACAGGGTTCCTACAATGAGCAGTTCTTC. The encoded protein is CASGLGQGSYNEQFF. The variable domain in full, completed from reference TRBV12-5 and TRBJ2-1, reads DARVTQTPRHKVTEMGQEVTMRCQPILGHNTVFWYRQTMMQGLELLAYFRNRAPLDDSGMPKDRFSAEMPDATLATLKIQPSEPRDSAVYFCASGLGQGSYNEQFFGPGTRLTVL.